This note documents a single TCR beta chain sequence. Its antigen is unidentified. The data derive from a study of cytomegalovirus exposure and HLA in healthy donors. Whole-study results and caveats: Reported results showed that the classifier diagnosed cytomegalovirus status with high specificity and sensitivity.

Generated by immunoSEQ multiplex PCR, the TCRdb table keeps only in-frame clones and is missing some. The sample records fewer than 350,000 clones, around 89% being singletons. This CDR3 has 15 amino acids. V was pared by 4 bases and J by 5 bases, with 5 bases of the junction left unmatched. CDR1 SGHDN and CDR2 FVKESK come from the germline V gene. The genes are TRBV14 and TRBJ2-5; 12 nucleotides agree with TRBD2. The material sequenced was PBMCs. The clonotype originates from a woman between 18 and 29 years old in good health and CMV-seronegative. CDR3 sequence reads: CASSPLGLAGETQYF. CDR3 nucleotide sequence: TGTGCCAGCAGCCCACTGGGACTAGCGGGTGAGACCCAGTACTTC.